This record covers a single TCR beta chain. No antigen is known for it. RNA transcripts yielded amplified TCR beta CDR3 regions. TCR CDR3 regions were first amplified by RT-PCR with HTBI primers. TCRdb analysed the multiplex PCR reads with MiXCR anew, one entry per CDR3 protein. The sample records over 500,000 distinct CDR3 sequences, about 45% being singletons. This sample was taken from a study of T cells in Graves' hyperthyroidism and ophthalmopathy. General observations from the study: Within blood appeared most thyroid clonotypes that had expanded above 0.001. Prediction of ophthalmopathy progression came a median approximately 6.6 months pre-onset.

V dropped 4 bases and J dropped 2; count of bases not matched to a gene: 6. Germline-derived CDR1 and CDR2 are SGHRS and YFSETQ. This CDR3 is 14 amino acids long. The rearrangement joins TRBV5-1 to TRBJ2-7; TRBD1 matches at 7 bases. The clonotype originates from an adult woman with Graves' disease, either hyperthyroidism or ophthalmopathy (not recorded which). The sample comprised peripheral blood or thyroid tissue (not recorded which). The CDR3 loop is CASSQRTGAYEQYF. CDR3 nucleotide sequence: TGCGCCAGCAGCCAAAGGACAGGAGCCTACGAGCAGTACTTC.